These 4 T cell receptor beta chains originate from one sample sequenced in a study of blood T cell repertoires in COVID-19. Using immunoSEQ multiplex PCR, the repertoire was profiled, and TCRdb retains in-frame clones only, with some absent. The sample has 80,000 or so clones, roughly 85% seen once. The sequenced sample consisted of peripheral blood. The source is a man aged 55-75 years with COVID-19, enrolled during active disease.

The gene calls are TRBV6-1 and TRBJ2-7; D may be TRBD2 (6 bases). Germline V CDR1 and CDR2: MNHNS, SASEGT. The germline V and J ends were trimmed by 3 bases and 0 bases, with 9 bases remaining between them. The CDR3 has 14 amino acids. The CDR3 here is CASSDWRVSYEQYF. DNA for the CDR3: TGTGCCAGCAGTGATTGGAGGGTCTCCTACGAGCAGTACTTC.

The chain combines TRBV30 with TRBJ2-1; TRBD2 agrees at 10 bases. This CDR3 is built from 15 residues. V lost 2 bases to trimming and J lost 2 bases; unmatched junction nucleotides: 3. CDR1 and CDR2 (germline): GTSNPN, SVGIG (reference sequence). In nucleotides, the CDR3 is TGTGCCTGGAGTAGTAGCGGGAGGCCCTACAATGAGCAGTTCTTC. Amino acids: CAWSSSGRPYNEQFF.

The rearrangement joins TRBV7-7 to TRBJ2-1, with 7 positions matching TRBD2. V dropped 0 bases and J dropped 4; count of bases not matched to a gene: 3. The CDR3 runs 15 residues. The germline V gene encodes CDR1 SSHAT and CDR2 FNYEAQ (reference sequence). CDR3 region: CASSLAGGRYNEQFF. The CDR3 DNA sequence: TGTGCCAGCAGCTTAGCGGGAGGGAGATACAATGAGCAGTTCTTC.

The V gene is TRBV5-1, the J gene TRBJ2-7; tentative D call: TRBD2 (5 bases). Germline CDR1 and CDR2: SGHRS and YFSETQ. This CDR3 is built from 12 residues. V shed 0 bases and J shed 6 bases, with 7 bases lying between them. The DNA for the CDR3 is TGCGCCAGCAGCTTGGAGGCGGGCGAGCAGTACTTC. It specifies CASSLEAGEQYF.